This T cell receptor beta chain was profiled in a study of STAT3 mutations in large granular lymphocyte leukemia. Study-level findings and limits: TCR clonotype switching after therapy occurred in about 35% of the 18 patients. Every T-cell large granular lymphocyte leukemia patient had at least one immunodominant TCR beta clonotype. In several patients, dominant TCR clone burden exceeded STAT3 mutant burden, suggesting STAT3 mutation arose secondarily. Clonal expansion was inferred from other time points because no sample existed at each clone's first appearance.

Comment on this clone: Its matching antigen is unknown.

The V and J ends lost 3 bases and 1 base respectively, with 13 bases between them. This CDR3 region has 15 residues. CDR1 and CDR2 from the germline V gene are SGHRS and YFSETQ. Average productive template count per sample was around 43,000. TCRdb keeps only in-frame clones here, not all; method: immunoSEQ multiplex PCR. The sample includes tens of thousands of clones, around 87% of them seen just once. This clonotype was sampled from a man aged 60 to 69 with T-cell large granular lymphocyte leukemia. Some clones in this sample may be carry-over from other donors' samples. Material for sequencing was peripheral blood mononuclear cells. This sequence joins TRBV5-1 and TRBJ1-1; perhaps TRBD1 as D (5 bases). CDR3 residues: CASSSGGTGNTEAFF. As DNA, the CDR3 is TGCGCCAGCAGCTCGGGGGGGACGGGGAACACTGAAGCTTTCTTT.